This T cell receptor (beta chain) was retrieved from a study of graft-versus-host responses after intestinal transplantation. On the study more broadly: Once they had received anti-thymocyte globulin induction, all recipients took tacrolimus and steroids for approximately 3 years. Study results and caveats: Recipient-marrow GvH clones were detected, some having first appeared in ileum or blood. The study associated peak circulating GvH clone levels with early post-transplant HvG declines.

TCRdb's copy holds only in-frame clones and misses some; the assay was immunoSEQ multiplex PCR. This sample carries about 86,000 clones, about 88% of them seen once, and the ten largest clones take more than 0.25%. Trimming removed 2 bases from V and 9 bases from J, with 11 bases in between. The CDR3 is 13 residues long. Germline values: CDR1 MNHNS, CDR2 SASEGT. This clone appeared a single time. Its antigen remains unknown. The sequence derives from a human donor who was the organ donor for an intestinal transplant. The chain is built from TRBV6-1 and TRBJ1-3; perhaps TRBD1 as D (6 bases). Sequences were derived from unstimulated CD4+ T cells sorted from spleen or lymph node cells, sampled before transplant. The CDR3 DNA sequence: TGTGCCAGCAGTGAAACAGGGAGGGGCACCATATATTTT. Encoded protein: CASSETGRGTIYF.